Below, 23 T cell receptor beta chains from the same sample are listed, as sequenced in a study of Graves' ophthalmopathy and Graves' hyperthyroidism. CDR3 regions of TCR beta were amplified from RNA transcripts. First-round RT-PCR employed HTBI primers, with a second-round multiplex PCR after it. TCRdb analysed the multiplex PCR reads with MiXCR anew, one entry per CDR3 protein. The profile covers about half a million distinct CDR3 sequences, with around an eighth appearing a single time and about 9.4% taken by the ten largest. Source material: blood. These receptors were taken from a woman aged 30 to 39 with Graves' ophthalmopathy.

Regarding this clonotype: A clone one base away is much larger, so this may be a read error. The chain combines TRBV28 with TRBJ1-4; D remains unclear. V lost 1 base, J lost 7 bases, and 7 bases lay in between. This CDR3 has 13 residues. Germline CDR1 and CDR2: MDHEN and SYDVKM. The CDR3 coding sequence is TGTGCCAGCAGTTTATACCCTAGTGAAAAACTGTTTTTT. Translation: CASSLYPSEKLFF.

This clonotype was found many times. The gene calls are TRBV11-2 and TRBJ2-7; D gene unclear. Looked up from germline, CDR1 is SGHAT and CDR2 is FQNNGV. V lost 4 bases to trimming and J lost 9 bases, with 10 bases between them. The length of the CDR3 is 11 residues. The DNA of the CDR3 is TGTGCCAGCAGCTCGAAATTTCTGCAGTACTTC. Translated, it gives CASSSKFLQYF.

The sample holds many counts of this clonotype. V usage is TRBV12-3 or TRBV12-4 and J usage is TRBJ1-1; D is uncertain. The CDR3 loop spans 15 amino acids. Trimming shortened V by 1 base and J by 4 bases, and 13 bases separated the two germline ends. In nucleotides, the CDR3 is TGTGCCAGCAGTTTAGACGGCGCGCGAGGCACTGAAGCTTTCTTT. Its translation: CASSLDGARGTEAFF.

There are many counts of this clonotype. The CDR3 sequence is CASSSGKNTEAFF. The CDR3 DNA reads as TGCGCCAGCAGCTCCGGAAAAAACACTGAAGCTTTCTTT. V is TRBV5-1 and J is TRBJ1-1; D not certain. The CDR3 contains 13 residues. The germline CDR1 and CDR2 sequences are SGHRS and YFSETQ. V lost 3 bases to trimming and J lost 2 bases, with 8 bases between them.

The chain joins TRBV11-2 to TRBJ2-5, with unresolved D. The germline V and J ends were trimmed by 5 bases and 1 base, with 17 bases remaining between them. The CDR3 has 16 residues. Germline values: CDR1 SGHAT, CDR2 FQNNGV. The CDR3 here is CASSPQYGWVQETQYF. The CDR3 coding sequence is TGTGCCAGCAGCCCGCAGTATGGGTGGGTCCAAGAGACCCAGTACTTC.

This clonotype was seen repeatedly, ten times or more. This chain connects TRBV27 to TRBJ1-1; 7 bases match TRBD1. The CDR3 is 15 amino acids. Germline CDR1 and CDR2: MNHEY and SMNVEV (reference sequence). The junction had 8 bases not matched to a gene; V was cut back by 4 bases and J by 3 bases. CDR3 sequence: CASSSSDRADTEAFF. Written as DNA, the CDR3 is TGTGCCAGCAGTTCGTCTGACAGGGCGGACACTGAAGCTTTCTTT.

This clonotype was found many times. The V gene is TRBV28, the J gene TRBJ1-6; no clear D. CDR3 length equals 11 residues. V was cut by 5 bases and J by 9 bases, with 5 bases left in between. CDR1 MDHEN and CDR2 SYDVKM come from the germline V gene. Here the CDR3 DNA reads TGTGCCAGCAGTCGTTTTTCACCCCTCCACTTT. Translation: CASSRFSPLHF.

Many counts were recorded for this clonotype. V gene TRBV2 combines with J gene TRBJ1-4; possible D gene TRBD1, 5 bases. This CDR3 contains 12 residues. Germline values: CDR1 SNHLY, CDR2 FYNNEI. V was cut by 6 bases and J by 9 bases, with 11 bases left in between. CDR3 residues: CASRNTGQKLFF. In nucleotides, the CDR3 is TGTGCCAGCAGGAACACAGGACAAAAACTGTTTTTT.

For this clonotype: This may come from a read error, since a much larger clone is one base off. CDR3 region: CASSTSPRENTEAFF. In DNA form, the CDR3 reads TGTGCCAGTAGTACCTCCCCCAGGGAGAACACTGAAGCTTTCTTT. The chain has TRBV19 and TRBJ1-1; tentative D call: TRBD1 (5 bases). The CDR3 runs to 15 residues. Germline V lookup: CDR1 LNHDA, CDR2 SQIVND (reference sequence). The ends were cut back, 4 bases at V and 1 base at J, with 13 bases in the middle.

This chain connects TRBV29-1 to TRBJ1-2, with D hard to call. This CDR3 has 11 amino acids. Germline V CDR1 and CDR2: SQVTM, ANQGSEA. V lost 4 bases, J lost 4 bases, and 7 bases lay in between. The CDR3 nucleotides are TGCAGCGTTGTTGGGGTCTATGGCTACACCTTC. This encodes CSVVGVYGYTF.

This clonotype has ten or more counts. A clone one base away is much larger, so this may be a read error. The chain joins TRBV7-8 to TRBJ1-1, with 8 bases that match TRBD1. CDR3 size: 14 residues. The germline gives CDR1 SGHVS, CDR2 FQNEAQ. V trimming: 1 base; J trimming: 3 bases; junction bases outside the gene matches: 1. CDR3: CASSLGTGHTEAFF. CDR3 bases: TGTGCCAGCAGCTTAGGGACAGGGCACACTGAAGCTTTCTTT.

This clonotype was detected many times. V usage is TRBV20-1 and J usage is TRBJ2-1; D gene ambiguous. V was shortened by 2 bases and J by 6 bases, with 8 bases between the two germline ends. This CDR3 region has 12 residues. Germline-derived CDR1 and CDR2 are DFQATT and SNEGSKA (reference sequence). The CDR3 protein is CSARFPGNEQFF. CDR3 sequence (DNA): TGCAGTGCTAGATTCCCGGGCAATGAGCAGTTCTTC.

This clonotype was counted at least ten times. The chain combines TRBV27 with TRBJ1-2; D gene ambiguous. The CDR3 sequence is 14 residues long. The germline V gene encodes CDR1 MNHEY and CDR2 SMNVEV (reference sequence). V lost 2 bases, J lost 6 bases, and 13 bases lay in between. The CDR3 loop reads CASSLTVRTDGYTF. The CDR3 region has the DNA TGTGCCAGCAGTTTAACTGTTCGGACGGATGGCTACACCTTC.

This clonotype was observed many times. The chain employs TRBV6-5 and TRBJ2-7; 9 bases align to TRBD1. The CDR3 length is 15 residues. CDR1 is MNHEY and CDR2 is SVGAGI in the germline V gene. The V gene end was trimmed by 4 bases and the J gene end by 4 bases; junction bases not matched to a gene: 8. The CDR3: CASSSSDRGGYEQYF. Here the CDR3 DNA reads TGTGCCAGCAGTTCCTCGGACAGGGGAGGGTACGAGCAGTACTTC.

This clonotype was seen ten or more times. The chain is built from TRBV11-2 and TRBJ2-2; D is perhaps TRBD1 (5 bases). Germline V lookup: CDR1 SGHAT, CDR2 FQNNGV. This CDR3 is 16 amino acids long. V was clipped by 0 bases and J by 3 bases, with 11 bases between them. CDR3 sequence (DNA): TGTGCCAGCAGCTTAGATACAGGCAGCTACACCGGGGAGCTGTTTTTT. It translates to CASSLDTGSYTGELFF.

This clonotype was seen many times. This chain joins TRBV12-3 or TRBV12-4 and TRBJ1-4; D is unresolved. The CDR3 covers 11 residues. Trimming took off 5 bases at V and 5 bases at J, with 3 bases between the two ends. For the CDR3, the DNA is TGTGCCAGCAGTCTGAATGAAAAACTGTTTTTT. It translates to CASSLNEKLFF.

The J gene is TRBJ1-3, the V gene TRBV2; D possibly corresponds to TRBD1 (6 bases). Germline V gene lookup returns CDR1 SNHLY and CDR2 FYNNEI. The CDR3 sequence is 16 residues long. Trimming stripped 1 base from V and 4 bases from J, with 14 bases between. The CDR3 nucleotides read TGTGCCAGCAGTGAAGGCCAGGGGTTTTCAGGAAACACCATATATTTT. Its translation is CASSEGQGFSGNTIYF.

CDR3 coding DNA: TGTGCCAGCAGGGACAGCACTTTTAGGGAGGTGGGAGAGACCCAGTACTTC. It codes for CASRDSTFREVGETQYF. The V and J genes are TRBV6-1 and TRBJ2-5, with D possibly called TRBD1 or TRBD2 (6 bases each). V was clipped by 6 bases and J by 4 bases, with 24 bases between them. The length of the CDR3 is 17 residues. Germline V lookup: CDR1 MNHNS, CDR2 SASEGT.

This clonotype was seen repeatedly, ten times or more. This chain joins TRBV19 and TRBJ1-1; tentatively, D is TRBD1 (6 bases). Looked up from germline, CDR1 is LNHDA and CDR2 is SQIVND (reference sequence). V dropped 7 bases and J dropped 1 base, with 10 bases sitting between them. This CDR3 is 13 amino acids long. CDR3 sequence (DNA): TGTGCCAGTACCTTGGGACAGAACACTGAAGCTTTCTTT. It encodes CASTLGQNTEAFF. The complete variable domain, with remaining parts taken from reference TRBV19 and TRBJ1-1, reads DGGITQSPKYLFRKEGQNVTLSCEQNLNHDAMYWYRQDPGQGLRLIYYSQIVNDFQKGDIAEGYSVSREKKESFPLTVTSAQKNPTAFYLCASTLGQNTEAFFGQGTRLTVV.

The chain uses TRBV11-1 and TRBJ2-7, with 8 bases matching TRBD1. This CDR3 is built from 16 residues. CDR1 and CDR2 from the germline V gene are SGHAT and FQDESV (reference sequence). J gave up 6 bases and V 5 bases, and 15 bases lay outside the gene matches. CDR3 nucleotides: TGTGCCAGCAGCCAGCTCAGGGGGCCCAGTCGACGCGAGCAGTACTTC. Encoded protein: CASSQLRGPSRREQYF.

The V gene is TRBV30, the J gene TRBJ1-5; 11 nucleotides agree with TRBD1. CDR1 and CDR2 (germline): GTSNPN, SVGIG (reference sequence). The J segment lost 6 bases and the V segment lost 2 bases, leaving 6 bases of the junction unmatched. The CDR3 sequence is 15 residues long. The CDR3 DNA reads TGTGCCTGGAGTTTCGGACAGGGGGCAGGTCAGCCCCAGCATTTT. Residues: CAWSFGQGAGQPQHF.

The table lists this clonotype with a count of one. This may stem from a read error, because a much larger clone lies one nucleotide away. V usage is TRBV6-1 and J usage is TRBJ1-1; TRBD1 aligns across 8 bases. This CDR3 has 13 residues. Looked up from germline, CDR1 is MNHNS and CDR2 is SASEGT. CDR3 amino acids: CTSTRTGRTEAFF. The CDR3 bases are TGTACCAGCACCCGGACAGGGCGAACTGAAGCTTTCTTT.

This clonotype showed up many times. V gene TRBV30 combines with J gene TRBJ1-1, with D uncertain. With 3 bases removed from V and 3 bases from J, the gap between germline ends came to 14 bases. The length of the CDR3 is 14 residues. Germline V lookup: CDR1 GTSNPN, CDR2 SVGIG (reference sequence). CDR3 nucleotides: TGTGCCTGGAGACCCGGACTTTCGGACACTGAAGCTTTCTTT. It yields the protein CAWRPGLSDTEAFF.